This T cell receptor beta chain was profiled in a study of OX40 agonist ivuxolimab in advanced cancers. The CDR3 sequence is 13 residues long. Per germline, CDR1 SGHVS and CDR2 FNYEAQ. V dropped 6 bases and J dropped 6 bases, with 13 bases sitting between them. Repertoires were generated with immunoSEQ multiplex PCR, while TCRdb's copy carries only in-frame clones and drops some. The sample shows roughly 33,000 clones, around 74% of them seen only once. Sequences were derived from CD4+ or CD8+ T cells sorted from blood, sampled in a trial of the OX40 agonist ivuxolimab. The clonotype was recovered from an adult with an advanced solid tumor such as melanoma, head and neck, liver or kidney cancer. This sequence joins TRBV7-6 and TRBJ2-3; D call uncertain. As DNA, the CDR3 is TGTGCCAGCAGGGCCAATGATAGGGATACGCAGTATTTT. This sequence encodes CASRANDRDTQYF.